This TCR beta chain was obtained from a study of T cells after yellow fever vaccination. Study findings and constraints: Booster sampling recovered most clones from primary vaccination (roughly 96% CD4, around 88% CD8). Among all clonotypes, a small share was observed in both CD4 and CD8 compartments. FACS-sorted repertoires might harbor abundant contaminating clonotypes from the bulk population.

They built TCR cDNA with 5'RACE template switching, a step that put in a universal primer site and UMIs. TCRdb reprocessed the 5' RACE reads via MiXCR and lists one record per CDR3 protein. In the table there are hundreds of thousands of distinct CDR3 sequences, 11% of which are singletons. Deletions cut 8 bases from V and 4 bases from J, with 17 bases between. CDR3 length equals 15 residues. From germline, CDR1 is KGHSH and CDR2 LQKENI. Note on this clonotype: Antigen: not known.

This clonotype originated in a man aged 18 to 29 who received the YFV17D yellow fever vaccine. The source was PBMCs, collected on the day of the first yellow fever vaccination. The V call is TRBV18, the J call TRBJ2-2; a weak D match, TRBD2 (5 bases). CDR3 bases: TGTGCCAGCCCGGGCCCGGGAAGATCCACCGGGGAGCTGTTTTTT. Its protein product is CASPGPGRSTGELFF.